Below, one T cell receptor beta chain is given with its context. Its antigen remains unidentified. The protocol was immunoSEQ multiplex PCR, while the TCRdb copy is restricted to in-frame clones and leaves out a portion. The data contain millions of clones, about 95% of them singletons. The record originates from a study of shared clonotypes between healthy human individuals. Study background: Plates per donor: three CD4 naive, three CD4 memory, two CD8 naive, one CD8 memory.

Naive CD8 isolation took CD45RO-negative cells positively selected for CCR7 and excluded terminally differentiated effector memory CD45RA+ cells. Study-wide findings and caveats: Naive subsets tended to show greater estimated richness than memory subsets. Sampling covered nothing but blood. Tissue TCR repertoires likely differ from those found in blood.

The specimen was naive CD8+ T cells sorted from blood. The source is a man in his late teens or twenties in good health.

The CDR3 DNA reads TGTGCCAGCAGCCATTTCACTCTCTACGAGCAGTACTTC. This sequence encodes CASSHFTLYEQYF. This chain connects TRBV5-4 to TRBJ2-7, with D unclear. Trimming took 4 bases from V and 3 from J, leaving 11 bases between them. The CDR3 is 13 residues long. Per germline, CDR1 SGHNT and CDR2 YYREEE (reference sequence).